The present TCR beta chain was sequenced within a study of T cell clonality in common variable immunodeficiency. Both groups were predominantly of Caucasian heritage. Broader study findings: Repertoire-complication correlations in CVID were limited by patient heterogeneity. Fewer TCRbeta clones were shared among CVID subjects than controls. What drives increased CVID clonality needs T cell subpopulation sequencing.

This clone has a count of ten or more. Antigen specificity is unknown. The CDR3 end falls 3 residues outside the read, so it is completed with the germline J gene. Measured with immunoSEQ multiplex PCR; TCRdb has only the in-frame clones, and not every one. This record lists tens of thousands of clones, none seen once only, and the top ten clones contain around 1.7%. CDR3 length equals 13 residues. Deletions cut 1 base from V and 4 bases from J, with 7 bases between. Per germline, CDR1 SGHDT and CDR2 YYEEEE. The J gene is TRBJ2-3, the V gene TRBV5-6; D might be TRBD1 (5 bases). The source is a person aged 18 to 70 in good health. The sample taken for sequencing was peripheral blood mononuclear cells. The CDR3 bases that were read are TGTGCCAGCAGCTTGTGGGGCCCAGATACG. Translating it yields CASSLWGPDT. In full, the CDR3 reads CASSLWGPDTQYF.